Below, 18 T cell receptor beta chains from the same sample are listed, as sequenced in a study of low-dose radiotherapy and immunotherapy resistance in tumors. First-strand cDNA used TRAV- and TRBV-specific primers, covering alpha and beta chains. With a constant-region primer and a V-primer adapter, TCRs were subjected to about 20 PCR cycles of amplification. TCRdb processed the reads anew with MiXCR; each CDR3 protein has one entry. The sample consists of tens of thousands of distinct CDR3 sequences, 8% to 10% of them appearing once. Regarding time point: before trial treatment. The sample consisted of PBMCs, taken before treatment. Receptor source: a male donor with prostate cancer.

This clonotype was found many times. The chain couples TRBV7-2 to TRBJ2-4, with 7 bases identical to TRBD2. Germline V gives CDR1 SGHTA, CDR2 FQGNSA. The CDR3 sequence is 21 residues long. The junction had 17 bases not matched to a gene; V was cut back by 0 bases and J by 0 bases. CDR3: CASSLAIGLEVDNLAKNIQYF. CDR3 nucleotide sequence: TGTGCCAGCAGCTTAGCGATCGGACTAGAGGTCGATAACTTAGCCAAAAACATTCAGTACTTC.

In this sample, this clonotype turned up many times. As DNA, the CDR3 is TGTGCCAGCAGTTTCCCGGGACAGGGTAAAAGCGAGCAGTACTTC. It yields the protein CASSFPGQGKSEQYF. This chain links TRBV12-3 or TRBV12-4 with TRBJ2-7; TRBD1 matches 9 bases. The V and J ends lost 3 bases and 6 bases, in that order; junction bases with no gene match: 9. The CDR3 covers 15 residues.

This clonotype was seen at least ten times. The rearrangement uses TRBV18 and TRBJ2-5; 9 nucleotides match TRBD2. CDR3 length equals 15 residues. V shed 4 bases and J 4 bases; nucleotides not matched to a gene: 7. Germline loops: CDR1 KGHSH, CDR2 LQKENI. CDR3 sequence reads: CASSLAGVERETQYF. The CDR3 DNA sequence: TGTGCCAGCTCACTAGCGGGAGTTGAGCGAGAGACCCAGTACTTC.

A note on this clonotype: This is likely an artifact of a read error, given a far larger clone one base away. The V and J genes are TRBV29-1 and TRBJ2-7, with D possibly matching TRBD2 (7 bases). V was clipped by 4 bases and J by 7 bases, with 23 bases between them. The CDR3 contains 15 residues. CDR1 is SQVTM, CDR2 ANQGSEA, per germline. The CDR3 spells CSVVASGGSYNEQYF. DNA for the CDR3: TGCAGCGTTGTTGCGTCGGGGGGCTCCTACAATGAGCAGTACTTC.

This clonotype was recorded at least ten times. The V gene is TRBV10-3, the J gene TRBJ2-7; 9 bases agree with TRBD2. The germline gives CDR1 ENHRY, CDR2 SYGVKD. The CDR3 spans 15 residues. The V and J ends lost 2 bases and 2 bases, in that order; junction bases with no gene match: 4. The CDR3 region is CAISEPGGRAYEQYF. The DNA of the CDR3 is TGTGCCATCAGTGAGCCGGGCGGGAGGGCCTACGAGCAGTACTTC.

This clonotype was picked up many times. The V call is TRBV6-2 or TRBV6-3, the J call TRBJ1-2; the D gene is possibly TRBD1 (6 bases). The CDR3 spans 15 residues. The V gene's germline CDR1 is MNHEY and CDR2 SVGEGT. The V gene lost 7 bases and the J gene lost 8 bases, with 23 bases spanning the gap. CDR3 sequence: CASTLRRGALYGYTF. CDR3 sequence (DNA): TGTGCCAGCACTCTCAGACGGGGGGCCTTATACGGCTACACCTTC.

This clonotype was detected ten times or more. V usage is TRBV12-3 or TRBV12-4 and J usage is TRBJ1-4, with unresolved D. The CDR3 sequence is 12 residues long. Trimming left V 2 bases short and J 8 bases short, with 6 bases between. This CDR3 reads CASSLRREKLFF. CDR3 bases: TGTGCCAGCAGTTTAAGAAGGGAAAAACTGTTTTTT.

The sample holds many counts of this clonotype. The chain employs TRBV4-3 and TRBJ2-7; D gene ambiguous. V shed 0 bases and J shed 5 bases, with 8 bases lying between them. The CDR3 consists of 13 residues. Germline lookup yields CDR1 LGHNA and CDR2 YSLEER. The CDR3 protein is CASSQEIRHEQYF. CDR3 bases: TGCGCCAGCAGCCAAGAAATCCGGCACGAGCAGTACTTC.

This clonotype appeared once. A far larger clone is off by one base, so a read error is likely. The V gene is TRBV6-8, the J gene TRBJ2-6; TRBD1 matches at 10 bases. This CDR3 has 17 residues. CDR1 and CDR2 (germline): MNHGY, SAAAGT. DNA for the CDR3: TGTGCCGGCAGTGACCCTGGACAGGGGGGCGGGGCCAACGTCCTGACTTTC. It yields the protein CAGSDPGQGGGANVLTF.

The V and J genes are TRBV6-8 and TRBJ2-7; 8 nucleotides align to TRBD1. CDR1 and CDR2 (germline): MNHGY, SAAAGT. J lost 5 bases, V lost 7 bases, and 7 bases had no gene match. The CDR3 loop spans 13 amino acids. As DNA, the CDR3 is TGTGCCAGCACAGGGGGCAAAGTCAACGAGCAGTACTTC. This sequence encodes CASTGGKVNEQYF.

This clonotype appeared many times. The chain joins TRBV7-2 to TRBJ2-3, with D possibly being TRBD2 (7 bases). The V end was cut by 0 bases, the J end by 1 base, with 11 bases between. CDR3 size: 16 residues. Germline V gene lookup returns CDR1 SGHTA and CDR2 FQGNSA. CDR3 DNA sequence: TGTGCCAGCAGCTTAGCACAGGGAGGGGGCACAGATACGCAGTATTTT. This gives the protein CASSLAQGGGTDTQYF. Variable domain in full (rest from reference TRBV7-2 and TRBJ2-3): GAGVSQSPSNKVTEKGKDVELRCDPISGHTALYWYRQSLGQGLEFLIYFQGNSAPDKSGLPSDRFSAERTGGSVSTLTIQRTQQEDSAVYLCASSLAQGGGTDTQYFGPGTRLTVL.

This clonotype appeared many times. The V call is TRBV7-9, the J call TRBJ1-3, with D possibly TRBD1 on 6 matching bases. CDR3 size: 15 residues. Germline lookup yields CDR1 SEHNR and CDR2 FQNEAQ (reference sequence). The V end lost 5 bases, the J end lost 1 base, and 12 bases lay between the germline ends. Written as DNA, the CDR3 is TGTGCCAGCAGCAAGACAGGATCGTCTGGAAACACCATATATTTT. Translation: CASSKTGSSGNTIYF.

This clonotype was observed at least ten times. This sequence joins TRBV6-1 and TRBJ1-4; D is unclear. Looked up from germline, CDR1 is MNHNS and CDR2 is SASEGT. The V end was cut by 5 bases, the J end by 0 bases, with 10 bases between. The CDR3 has 15 residues. CDR3 sequence reads: CASSWRDATNEKLFF. CDR3 bases: TGTGCCAGCAGTTGGAGAGATGCAACTAATGAAAAACTGTTTTTT.

This clonotype was counted ten times or more. The J gene is TRBJ2-1, the V gene TRBV7-2, with 8 bases aligning to TRBD2. This CDR3 spans 15 amino acids. Germline CDR1 SGHTA, CDR2 FQGNSA. V lost 8 bases to trimming and J lost 8 bases; unmatched junction nucleotides: 14. The CDR3 DNA reads TGTGCCAGCTTAGCTTCAGCGGGAGTCTCTCATGAGCAGTTCTTC. This encodes CASLASAGVSHEQFF.

This clonotype was seen repeatedly, ten times or more. The rearrangement joins TRBV5-1 to TRBJ2-1; D unclear. Between the trimmed V and J ends, which lost 4 bases and 6 bases, there was a span of 14 bases. Germline loops: CDR1 SGHRS, CDR2 YFSETQ. This CDR3 comprises 14 residues. CDR3 protein: CASSPGTTTNEQFF. The CDR3 nucleotides are TGCGCCAGCAGCCCAGGAACTACGACCAATGAGCAGTTCTTC.

The sample holds many counts of this clonotype. The V and J genes are TRBV7-2 and TRBJ2-7; possible D gene TRBD2, 6 bases. Germline CDR1 SGHTA, CDR2 FQGNSA. CDR3 length: 14 residues. V lost 1 base to trimming and J lost 2 bases, with 9 bases between them. The CDR3 coding sequence is TGTGCCAGCAGCTTAGGTAGCGGCACCTACGAGCAGTACTTC. It encodes CASSLGSGTYEQYF.

This chain joins TRBV25-1 and TRBJ1-4; TRBD1 matches 9 bases. V lost 1 base and J lost 3; bases outside the gene matches: 3. From germline, CDR1 is MGHDK and CDR2 SYGVNS. This CDR3 spans 16 amino acids. This CDR3 is CASSEFGTGPNEKLFF. The CDR3 DNA sequence: TGTGCCAGCAGTGAATTTGGGACAGGGCCTAATGAAAAACTGTTTTTT.

This clonotype is medium-sized. The V and J genes are TRBV28 and TRBJ2-1; a weak D match, TRBD2 (5 bases). The CDR3 covers 16 residues. Trimming cost V 6 bases and J 0 bases, with 15 bases left between them. Germline-derived CDR1 and CDR2 are MDHEN and SYDVKM. The chain's CDR3 is CASSFAGADSYNEQFF. CDR3 nucleotide sequence: TGTGCCAGCAGCTTCGCGGGCGCGGACTCCTACAATGAGCAGTTCTTC.